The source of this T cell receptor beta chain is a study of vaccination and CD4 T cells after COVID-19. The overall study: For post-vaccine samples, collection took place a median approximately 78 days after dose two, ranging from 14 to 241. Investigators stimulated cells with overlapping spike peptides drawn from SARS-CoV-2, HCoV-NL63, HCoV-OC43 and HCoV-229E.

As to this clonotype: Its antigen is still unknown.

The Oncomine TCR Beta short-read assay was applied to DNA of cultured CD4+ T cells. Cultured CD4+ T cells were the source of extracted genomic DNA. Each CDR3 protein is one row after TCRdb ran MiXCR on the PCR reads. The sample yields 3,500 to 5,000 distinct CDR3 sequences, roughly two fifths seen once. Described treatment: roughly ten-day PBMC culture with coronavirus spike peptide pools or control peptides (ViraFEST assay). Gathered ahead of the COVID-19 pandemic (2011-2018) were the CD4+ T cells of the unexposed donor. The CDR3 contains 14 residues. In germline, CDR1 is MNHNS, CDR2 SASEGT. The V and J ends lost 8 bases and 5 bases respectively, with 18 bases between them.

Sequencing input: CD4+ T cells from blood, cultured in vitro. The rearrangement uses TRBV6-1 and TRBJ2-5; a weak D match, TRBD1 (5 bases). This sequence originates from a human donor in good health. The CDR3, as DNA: TGTGCCAGCCAAGTAATAGATGGGGCGGAGACCCAGTACTTC. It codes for CASQVIDGAETQYF.